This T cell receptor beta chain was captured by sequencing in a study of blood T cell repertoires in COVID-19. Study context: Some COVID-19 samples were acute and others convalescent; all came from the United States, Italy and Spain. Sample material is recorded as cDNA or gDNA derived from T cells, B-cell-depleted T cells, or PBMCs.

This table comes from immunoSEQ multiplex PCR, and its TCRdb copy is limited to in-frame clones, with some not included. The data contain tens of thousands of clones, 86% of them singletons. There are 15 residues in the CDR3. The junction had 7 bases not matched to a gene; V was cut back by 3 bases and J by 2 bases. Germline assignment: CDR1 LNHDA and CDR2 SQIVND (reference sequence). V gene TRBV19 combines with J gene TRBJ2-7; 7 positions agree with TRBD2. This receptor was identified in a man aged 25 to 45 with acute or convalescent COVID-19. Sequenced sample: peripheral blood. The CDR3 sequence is CASSMRGGSAYEQYF. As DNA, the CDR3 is TGTGCCAGTAGTATGCGGGGCGGGAGCGCCTACGAGCAGTACTTC.